The text below deals with one T cell receptor beta chain. Its specificity is not known. This sequence may be a read error, since a much larger clone differs from it by one base. This specimen belongs to a study of tumor and adjacent non-tumor tissue in lung cancer. The wider study: Aged roughly 30 to 85 years, patients included 10 men and roughly 5 women with stage I to III disease. Study conclusions and caveats: Compared with tumor, normal lung showed significantly lower TCR diversity.

The library came from three nested PCR rounds adapted from ARM-PCR protocols. TCRdb re-derived calls from the multiplex PCR reads in MiXCR, one entry per CDR3 protein. The table includes approximately 100,000 distinct CDR3 sequences, roughly two thirds detected once. CDR3 length: 17 amino acids. Germline V gene data show CDR1 as KGHDR and CDR2 as SFDVKD. This sample's RNA came from whole unsorted tissue. The normal lung tissue was taken more than 3 cm from the tumor edge. The source is a man younger than 40 with non-small cell lung cancer. This chain uses TRBV24-1 with TRBJ2-2; maybe TRBD1 (6 bases). Input material: distant non-tumor lung tissue. The CDR3 DNA sequence: TGTGCCACCAGTGATCCCGGGACAAAAACGAACACCGGGGAGATGTTTTTT. This gives the protein CATSDPGTKTNTGEMFF.